These 2 T cell receptor beta chains came from one sample sequenced in a study of response to subunit inactivated influenza vaccine. Using its own MiXCR run on the RT-PCR reads, TCRdb lists one record per CDR3 protein. The table records about 520,000 distinct CDR3 sequences, about 10% of them present only once. This material consisted of PBMCs from blood, taken 35 to 45 days after vaccination. The receptor source for this set is a man in his fifties or sixties who received an inactivated influenza vaccine.

In this sample, this clonotype turned up a few times. The chain carries TRBV25-1 and TRBJ2-7, with 8 bases aligning to TRBD1. The CDR3 covers 16 residues. V dropped 2 bases and J dropped 2; count of bases not matched to a gene: 8. Per germline, CDR1 MGHDK and CDR2 SYGVNS. The CDR3 loop reads CASSELGDRGPYEQYF. CDR3 nucleotides: TGTGCCAGCAGTGAACTCGGCGACAGGGGTCCCTACGAGCAGTACTTC.

The table lists this clonotype with many counts. V gene TRBV29-1 combines with J gene TRBJ2-7; TRBD2 aligns across 8 bases. V lost 5 bases and J lost 2; bases outside the gene matches: 14. This CDR3 spans 16 amino acids. The germline gives CDR1 SQVTM, CDR2 ANQGSEA. CDR3 residues: CSVRAPLAGRAYEQYF. The CDR3 DNA follows: TGCAGCGTTCGGGCCCCCTTAGCGGGGCGAGCCTACGAGCAGTACTTC.